This TCR beta chain was retrieved from a study of early T cells in non-severe SARS-CoV-2 infection (dated by TCRdb to the early 2020s). About the investigation overall: Bulk RNA from unsorted whole blood was used for TCR sequencing, so alpha and beta chains could not be paired. Findings and caveats that apply to the study as a whole: Matching against VDJdb was skewed toward anti-spike CD8 responses, likely underestimated virus-specific expansions, and missed private and CD4 specificities.

The CDR3 runs 14 residues from the cysteine to the phenylalanine. CDR3 DNA only is kept here, 42 bases in frame from base 1. V and J are truncated by 8 bases and 1 base respectively, leaving an intervening sequence of 15 bases. The germline V gene (reference sequence) yields DFQATT for CDR1 and SNEGSKA for CDR2. Library preparation employed 5' RACE. Data came from a NextSeq 500. Unique molecular identifiers were attached to individual cDNA molecules in the TCR library protocol so that sequencing error and PCR bias could be corrected. Sequencing covered both TCR alpha and beta chains, and within each sample the abundances of alpha and beta sequences were tightly co-correlated. The authors processed their data as follows. Decombinator V4 was used to annotate the V gene, J gene and CDR3 of the TCR sequences. Expanded TCRs were defined as changing significantly between any two time points under a Poisson model with p below 0.0001. Abundances of TCRs were expressed as counts per million after normalisation to the total number of TCRs sequenced in each sample. MAIT TCRs were defined by TRAV1-2 paired with TRAJ12, TRAJ20 or TRAJ33, and iNKT TCRs by TRAV10 paired with TRAJ18. A search of VDJdb, accessed on 1 November 2021, was run for TCRs annotated to CMV, EBV and SARS-CoV-2, with TCRs annotated for multiple antigens excluded. The raw public data were reprocessed by TCRdb itself: fastp quality trimming at Q25, MiXCR clonotype calling, in-frame beta chains only. One record per CDR3 amino acid sequence lists the most common genes and DNA. None of the V and J calls come from the authors' own analysis; TCRdb made them. In this sample the table shows approximately 62,000 distinct CDR3 sequences, around 12% of which occur a single time. The ten top clones hold around 4.5% of the sample.

This clonotype was counted a few times. There is no known antigen for this receptor. No base quality information exists; no much larger clone differs at one position. This was a case-control study nested in a cohort of healthcare workers in London, UK, who had nasopharyngeal swab PCR tests and blood samples taken every week. Healthcare workers were recruited during the week of the UK lockdown, between 23 and 31 March 2020, and followed weekly for up to roughly 15 weeks. Sequencing was done on a sample of whole blood. Here the chain combines TRBV20-1 and TRBJ2-1; perhaps TRBD1 is the D gene, with 7 bases matching. The sequence derives from an adult who was a healthcare worker with PCR-confirmed SARS-CoV-2 infection or an uninfected control (not recorded which). The nucleotide sequence is TGCAGTACAGGAGGGGGCGCTTCCTACAATGAGCAGTTCTTC. Protein translation: CSTGGGASYNEQFF.